One and the same sample provided the 11 T cell receptor beta chains below, sequenced in a study of T cell repertoires in cytomegalovirus infection. Each CDR3 protein gets one entry after TCRdb re-called the reads with MiXCR. The sample includes 350,000 to 550,000 distinct CDR3 sequences, around 32% seen only once; the top ten take approximately 14%. Sequenced input: PBMCs. These receptors were obtained from a human donor in good health (CMV status not recorded). Some clones in this sample may be carry-over from other donors' samples.

This clonotype was counted between two and nine times. The chain joins TRBV11-2 to TRBJ2-3, with D possibly being TRBD1 or TRBD2 (5 bases each). Germline V CDR1 and CDR2: SGHAT, FQNNGV. This CDR3 comprises 16 residues. V lost 5 bases and J lost 5, with 20 bases in between. CDR3 loop: CASSPRVYGTKDTQYF. DNA of the CDR3: TGTGCCAGCAGCCCCCGAGTTTACGGGACCAAAGATACGCAGTATTTT. The full variable domain, rest sourced from reference TRBV11-2 and TRBJ2-3, is EAGVAQSPRYKIIEKRQSVAFWCNPISGHATLYWYQQILGQGPKLLIQFQNNGVVDDSQLPKDRFSAERLKGVDSTLKIQPAKLEDSAVYLCASSPRVYGTKDTQYFGPGTRLTVL.

Notes on this clonotype: This clone may be a read error of a much larger clone one base away. This chain connects TRBV7-2 to TRBJ1-1; D is ambiguous. The V gene's germline CDR1 is SGHTA and CDR2 FQGNSA. The length of the CDR3 is 14 residues. In DNA, the CDR3 is TGTGCCAGCAGCTTAGAGGGATTTCACACTGAAGTTTTCTTT. Amino acids: CASSLEGFHTEVFF. Full variable domain (missing parts from reference TRBV7-2 and TRBJ1-1): GAGVSQSPSNKVTEKGKDVELRCDPISGHTALYWYRQSLGQGLEFLIYFQGNSAPDKSGLPSDRFSAERTGGSVSTLTIQRTQQEDSAVYLCASSLEGFHTEVFFGQGTRLTVV.

The J gene is TRBJ1-5, the V gene TRBV28; D is perhaps TRBD1 (5 bases). Germline loops: CDR1 MDHEN, CDR2 SYDVKM. Trimming stripped 5 bases from V and 4 bases from J, with 9 bases between. This CDR3 has 13 residues. In DNA, the CDR3 is TGTGCCAGCAGTGCAGGGTTTAATCAGCCCCAGCATTTT. Its protein is CASSAGFNQPQHF.

This clonotype has ten or more counts. V is TRBV12-3 or TRBV12-4 and J is TRBJ1-2, with D possibly being TRBD1 (6 bases). V lost 7 bases and J lost 2, with 11 bases in between. The CDR3 sequence is 13 residues long. The CDR3 DNA reads as TGTGCCAGCAACAGGGCGGGGAACTATGGCTACACCTTC. Translation gives CASNRAGNYGYTF.

This clonotype was counted a few times. The genes are TRBV10-3 and TRBJ1-2; 10 bases are a match to TRBD1. Losses at the gene ends were 2 bases for V and 8 bases for J; bases not matched to a gene: 5. Germline CDR1 reads ENHRY; CDR2 reads SYGVKD. This CDR3 contains 14 residues. CDR3 sequence: CAISEKGQGYGYTF. CDR3 nucleotides: TGTGCCATCAGTGAGAAGGGACAGGGGTACGGCTACACCTTC.

The rearrangement uses TRBV28 and TRBJ1-1; TRBD1 might be the D (5 bases). There are 15 residues in the CDR3. Germline loops: CDR1 MDHEN, CDR2 SYDVKM. The V and J ends lost 2 bases and 11 bases respectively, with 21 bases between them. The CDR3 DNA reads TGTGCCAGCAGTTTACCGGAGGGACCCCCCTCTGGGGCTTTCTTT. As protein: CASSLPEGPPSGAFF.

The CDR3 bases are TGCAGTGCTCCTGCGAGCGCCAAAAACATTCAGTACTTC. It specifies CSAPASAKNIQYF. J is TRBJ2-4 and V is TRBV20-1; D not resolved. The CDR3 spans 13 residues. CDR1 and CDR2 (germline): DFQATT, SNEGSKA (reference sequence). Trimming cost V 5 bases and J 1 base, with 9 bases left between them.

A word on this clonotype: A much larger clone differs from this one at a single base, so this may be a read error. The chain is built from TRBV19 and TRBJ2-2, with 7 bases matching TRBD1. CDR1 and CDR2 (germline): LNHDA, SQIVND (reference sequence). The CDR3 is 13 amino acids. V was clipped by 9 bases and J by 6 bases; unmatched bases: 7. The CDR3 nucleotides read TGTGCCAGCAGTGACAGGGACGCCGGGGAGCTGTTTTTT. This sequence encodes CASSDRDAGELFF.

The sample holds many counts of this clonotype. J is TRBJ2-7 and V is TRBV7-8; TRBD1 matches 9 bases. The germline V gene encodes CDR1 SGHVS and CDR2 FQNEAQ. Trimming took 5 bases from V and 5 from J; bases not matched to a gene: 7. The CDR3 sequence is 14 residues long. DNA for the CDR3: TGTGCCAGCAGCCCAGGGACAGGGAACCACGAGCAGTACTTC. Amino acids: CASSPGTGNHEQYF.

This clonotype is a singleton in its sample. CDR3 loop: CASSARQGDEKLFF. In DNA, the CDR3 is TGTGCCAGCAGTGCAAGACAGGGTGACGAAAAACTGTTTTTT. The V gene is TRBV6-2 or TRBV6-3, the J gene TRBJ1-4, with 7 nucleotides matching TRBD1. This CDR3 has 14 residues. V gave up 5 bases and J gave up 8 bases; unmatched junction bases: 8. Germline-derived CDR1 and CDR2 are MNHEY and SVGEGT.

This clonotype came up once. Because the CDR3 is missing its conserved closing phenylalanine or tryptophan, this is likely a read error. This chain joins TRBV12-3 or TRBV12-4 and TRBJ1-5; 11 nucleotides line up with TRBD1. This CDR3 spans 14 amino acids. Trimming at V came to 7 bases and at J to 8 bases, leaving 7 bases not matched to a gene. The CDR3 coding sequence is TGTGCCAGCACCGGGACAGGGGGAGATAAGCCCCAGCATTTG. It is translated as CASTGTGGDKPQHL.